This T cell receptor (beta chain) was sequenced in a study of T cells after yellow fever vaccination. General study results and limits: Most primary-vaccination clones recurred post-booster (roughly 96% CD4, roughly 87% CD8).

By 5'RACE template switching, TCR cDNA was produced, with a universal primer site and UMIs added in the process. TCRdb itself ran the 5' RACE reads through MiXCR, one entry per CDR3 protein. The repertoire has around 120,000 distinct CDR3 sequences, 13% to 15% of them found once; the top ten carry roughly 43%. The V end lost 1 base, the J end lost 6 bases, and 9 bases lay between the germline ends. Per the germline V gene, CDR1 is LGHNA and CDR2 is YNFKEQ. The CDR3 sequence is 14 residues long. With respect to this clonotype: Its antigen is unidentified.

V usage is TRBV4-2 and J usage is TRBJ2-2; D may be TRBD1 or TRBD2 (5 bases each). The TCR comes from a man aged 18 to 35 who received the YFV17D yellow fever vaccine. The material was CD8+ T cells sorted from PBMCs, obtained 5 days after the yellow fever booster vaccination. The CDR3 here is CASSQGEGPGELFF. Written as DNA, the CDR3 is TGTGCCAGCAGCCAAGGAGAGGGGCCCGGGGAGCTGTTTTTT.